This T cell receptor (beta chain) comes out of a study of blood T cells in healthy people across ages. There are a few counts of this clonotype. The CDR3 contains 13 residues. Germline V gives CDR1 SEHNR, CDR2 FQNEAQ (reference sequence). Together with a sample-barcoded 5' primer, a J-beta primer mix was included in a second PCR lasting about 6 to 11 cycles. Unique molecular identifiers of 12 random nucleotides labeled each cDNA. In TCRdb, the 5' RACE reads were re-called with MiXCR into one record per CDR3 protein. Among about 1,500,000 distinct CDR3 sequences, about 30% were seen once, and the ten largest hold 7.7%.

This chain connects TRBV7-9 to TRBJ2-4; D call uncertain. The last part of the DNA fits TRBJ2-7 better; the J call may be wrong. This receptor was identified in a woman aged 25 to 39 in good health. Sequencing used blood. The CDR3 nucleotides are TGTGCCAGCAGCTTAATTATCCCGGACGAGCAGTACTTC. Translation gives CASSLIIPDEQYF.